A single sample gave rise to the 27 T cell receptor beta chains below, sequenced in a study of T cell responses to AZD1222 COVID-19 vaccine. Profiled with immunoSEQ multiplex PCR; TCRdb holds only in-frame clones, not every one. The sample records about 140,000 clones, more than 85% being singletons. The sample was peripheral blood, taken 28 days after the second AZD1222 dose. The receptors derive from an adult who received the AZD1222 COVID-19 vaccine.

The chain recombines TRBV19 with TRBJ2-1; the D gene is possibly TRBD2 (5 bases). Trimming took 6 bases from V and 6 from J, leaving 6 bases between them. Germline CDR1 is LNHDA and CDR2 is SQIVND (reference sequence). The CDR3 is 11 residues long. Here the CDR3 DNA reads TGTGCCAGTAGGGACTTCAATGAGCAGTTCTTC. Its translation is CASRDFNEQFF.

Written as DNA, the CDR3 is TGCGCCAGCAGCTCGTCCCGGGACAGGGGGCAACGAACGACTGAAGCTTTCTTT. Protein sequence: CASSSSRDRGQRTTEAFF. This chain links TRBV5-1 with TRBJ1-1; 12 nucleotides agree with TRBD1. The CDR3 consists of 18 residues. V trimming: 3 bases; J trimming: 5 bases; junction bases outside the gene matches: 14. Germline loops: CDR1 SGHRS, CDR2 YFSETQ.

The rearrangement joins TRBV6-1 to TRBJ2-1; TRBD1 matches at 10 bases. V was pared by 1 base and J by 4 bases, with 1 base of the junction left unmatched. The CDR3 runs to 15 residues. Germline-derived CDR1 and CDR2 are MNHNS and SASEGT. Written as DNA, the CDR3 is TGTGCCAGCAGTGAAGTGGACAGGGGGTACAATGAGCAGTTCTTC. Protein product: CASSEVDRGYNEQFF.

V is TRBV3-1 (or the pseudogene TRBV3-2) and J is TRBJ1-5; D may be TRBD1 (5 bases). Trimming stripped 4 bases from V and 9 bases from J, with 16 bases between. The germline gives CDR1 LGHDT, CDR2 YNNKEL (reference sequence). This CDR3 contains 14 residues. The CDR3 DNA reads as TGTGCCAGCAGCCCCTACGCGGGGGTCGGGCCCCAGCATTTT. Protein sequence: CASSPYAGVGPQHF.

The gene calls are TRBV28 and TRBJ1-3; 12 bases fit TRBD1. Trimming took 7 bases from V and 0 from J; bases not matched to a gene: 28. Germline V CDR1 and CDR2: MDHEN, SYDVKM. The CDR3 runs to 24 residues. CDR3 protein: CASTSRLGNLGTGGRKGSGNTIYF. The CDR3 nucleotides are TGTGCCAGCACCTCAAGATTGGGAAATTTGGGGACAGGGGGCAGGAAGGGCTCTGGAAACACCATATATTTT. The full variable domain, with the rest looked up from reference TRBV28 and TRBJ1-3, is DVKVTQSSRYLVKRTGEKVFLECVQDMDHENMFWYRQDPGLGLRLIYFSYDVKMKEKGDIPEGYSVSREKKERFSLILESASTNQTSMYLCASTSRLGNLGTGGRKGSGNTIYFGEGSWLTVV.

J is TRBJ1-5 and V is TRBV4-2; D is ambiguous. This CDR3 contains 12 residues. CDR1 LGHNA and CDR2 YNFKEQ come from the germline V gene. Trimming took off 0 bases at V and 7 bases at J, with 4 bases between the two ends. In DNA, the CDR3 is TGTGCCAGCAGCCAAGACAGGCAGCCCCAGCATTTT. Amino acids: CASSQDRQPQHF.

The rearrangement uses TRBV6-5 and TRBJ2-1, with D unresolved. V lost 4 bases, J lost 6 bases, and 10 bases lay in between. This CDR3 is 13 amino acids long. CDR1 and CDR2 (germline): MNHEY, SVGAGI. The chain's CDR3 is CASSSAAPNEQFF. CDR3 nucleotides: TGTGCCAGCAGTTCCGCGGCCCCCAATGAGCAGTTCTTC.

V and J are TRBV6-6 and TRBJ2-3; TRBD2 agrees at 11 bases. Germline CDR1 and CDR2: MNHNY and SVGAGI (reference sequence). J lost 0 bases, V lost 6 bases, and 5 bases had no gene match. The length of the CDR3 is 16 residues. The DNA of the CDR3 is TGTGCCAGCAGCCGCTGGACTAGCGGGAGCACAGATACGCAGTATTTT. This encodes CASSRWTSGSTDTQYF.

This sequence joins TRBV27 and TRBJ2-1; D perhaps matches TRBD1 (5 bases). V dropped 6 bases and J dropped 7 bases, with 7 bases sitting between them. Germline V gives CDR1 MNHEY, CDR2 SMNVEV (reference sequence). CDR3 length: 11 amino acids. CDR3 amino acids: CASSPGNEQFF. The DNA of the CDR3 is TGTGCCAGCAGCCCAGGGAATGAGCAGTTCTTC.

This chain links TRBV6-5 with TRBJ1-2; 8 bases match TRBD1. The CDR3 spans 15 residues. V shed 2 bases and J 4 bases; nucleotides not matched to a gene: 6. Germline loops: CDR1 MNHEY, CDR2 SVGAGI. The CDR3 loop is CASSYGQGATYGYTF. The CDR3 nucleotides are TGTGCCAGCAGTTACGGGCAGGGGGCTACCTATGGCTACACCTTC.

The rearrangement uses TRBV6-4 and TRBJ2-2; no reliable D call. CDR1 and CDR2 from the germline V gene are MRHNA and SNTAGT. This CDR3 has 17 amino acids. With 6 bases removed from V and 3 bases from J, the gap between germline ends came to 20 bases. In DNA, the CDR3 is TGTGCCAGCAGGAATATTCGGGCCCGGGCGGACACCGGGGAGCTGTTTTTT. Translation gives CASRNIRARADTGELFF.

The J gene is TRBJ2-7, the V gene TRBV2; 9 nucleotides match TRBD2. The CDR3 has 14 amino acids. Germline values: CDR1 SNHLY, CDR2 FYNNEI. V lost 7 bases and J lost 5; bases outside the gene matches: 9. The CDR3 here is CASIGGRGRDEQYF. For the CDR3, the DNA is TGTGCCAGCATCGGCGGGAGGGGGCGCGACGAGCAGTACTTC.

The chain employs TRBV3-1 (or the pseudogene TRBV3-2) and TRBJ1-6; 7 bases align to TRBD1. With V trimmed by 4 bases and J by 8 bases, 8 bases remained unmatched. Germline V gene data show CDR1 as LGHDT and CDR2 as YNNKEL (reference sequence). The CDR3 extends over 15 amino acids. The CDR3 sequence is CASSRTGLEDSPLHF. The CDR3 DNA reads TGTGCCAGCAGCCGGACAGGTCTCGAGGATTCACCCCTCCACTTT.

The V and J genes are TRBV10-3 and TRBJ1-5; D unclear. This CDR3 region has 13 residues. V lost 4 bases and J lost 2, with 6 bases in between. The V gene's germline CDR1 is ENHRY and CDR2 SYGVKD. CDR3 sequence: CAISGTRNQPQHF. The CDR3, as DNA: TGTGCCATCAGTGGCACGCGCAATCAGCCCCAGCATTTT.

This chain joins TRBV28 and TRBJ2-1, with 8 bases fitting TRBD2. V gave up 2 bases and J gave up 7 bases; unmatched junction bases: 7. The CDR3 extends over 15 amino acids. Germline CDR1 and CDR2: MDHEN and SYDVKM. CDR3 sequence: CASSLPGAGVNEQFF. The CDR3, as DNA: TGTGCCAGCAGTTTACCCGGAGCGGGAGTGAATGAGCAGTTCTTC.

In this sample, this clone turned up once. J is TRBJ2-1 and V is TRBV19; D is possibly TRBD1 (6 bases). The CDR3 is 13 residues long. Trimming stripped 5 bases from V and 4 bases from J, with 9 bases between. The germline gives CDR1 LNHDA, CDR2 SQIVND (reference sequence). The CDR3 DNA sequence: TGTGCCAGTAGTTTCGGACAGTACAATGAGCAGTTCTTC. Protein sequence: CASSFGQYNEQFF.

This chain links TRBV28 with TRBJ1-1; 8 nucleotides match TRBD1. The trim removed 3 bases at V and 5 bases at J, leaving 11 bases unmatched. Germline CDR1 MDHEN, CDR2 SYDVKM. The length of the CDR3 is 16 residues. Written as DNA, the CDR3 is TGTGCCAGCAGTTTTGACCAGGGGGCGTTGGAGACTGAAGCTTTCTTT. Encoded protein: CASSFDQGALETEAFF.

This chain joins TRBV6-6 and TRBJ2-1, with 10 bases matching TRBD2. CDR3 length: 15 amino acids. Germline loops: CDR1 MNHNY, CDR2 SVGAGI (reference sequence). The V gene end was trimmed by 5 bases and the J gene end by 9 bases; junction bases not matched to a gene: 10. CDR3 sequence reads: CASSPRTSGNGEQFF. The CDR3 region has the DNA TGTGCCAGCAGTCCCCGGACTAGCGGAAACGGTGAGCAGTTCTTC.

This clone is a singleton in its sample. The chain recombines TRBV7-9 with TRBJ1-5, with 7 nucleotides matching TRBD1. CDR3 size: 17 residues. V shed 4 bases and J 0 bases; nucleotides not matched to a gene: 9. Germline V gene data show CDR1 as SEHNR and CDR2 as FQNEAQ (reference sequence). CDR3 sequence reads: CASSYWTGGYSNQPQHF. In DNA form, the CDR3 reads TGTGCCAGCAGCTATTGGACAGGCGGGTATAGCAATCAGCCCCAGCATTTT.

The J gene is TRBJ1-2, the V gene TRBV2; no firm D call. The CDR3 is 11 amino acids. Germline V gene sequence: CDR1 SNHLY, CDR2 FYNNEI. V lost 1 base and J 7 bases, leaving 4 bases between the germline ends. CDR3 loop: CASSEGFGYTF. The CDR3 nucleotides read TGTGCCAGCAGTGAAGGTTTTGGCTACACCTTC.

This clone was seen just once. This chain joins TRBV6-2 or TRBV6-3 and TRBJ2-7; 9 bases are shared with TRBD2. V was pared by 0 bases and J by 1 base, with 4 bases of the junction left unmatched. The CDR3 spans 16 residues. Germline lookup yields CDR1 MNHEY and CDR2 SVGEGT. For the CDR3, the DNA is TGTGCCAGCAGTTACTCGATCACTAGCGGGTCCTACGAGCAGTACTTC. As protein: CASSYSITSGSYEQYF.

This clone was detected only once. The chain couples TRBV28 to TRBJ1-6; weak D call: TRBD1 (6 bases). This CDR3 has 15 amino acids. V shed 5 bases and J shed 7 bases, with 15 bases lying between them. Per the germline V gene, CDR1 is MDHEN and CDR2 is SYDVKM. The CDR3 spells CASSPGSQGNSPLHF. Written as DNA, the CDR3 is TGTGCCAGCAGTCCAGGAAGCCAGGGGAATTCACCCCTCCACTTT.

The chain links TRBV3-1 (or the pseudogene TRBV3-2) to TRBJ2-1; D gene ambiguous. The CDR3 is 11 residues long. V was trimmed by 1 base and J by 8 bases, leaving 3 bases between them. Germline CDR1 and CDR2: LGHDT and YNNKEL (reference sequence). Here the CDR3 DNA reads TGTGCCAGCAGCCAAGCCCATGAGCAGTTCTTC. It translates to CASSQAHEQFF.

The V gene is TRBV28, the J gene TRBJ1-2, with 7 bases matching TRBD1. V shed 6 bases, J shed 4 bases, and the junction held 5 bases outside the gene matches. The V gene's germline CDR1 is MDHEN and CDR2 SYDVKM. The CDR3 has 13 amino acids. CDR3 bases: TGTGCCAGCAGGGTCCCAGGGGGCTATGGCTACACCTTC. Its protein is CASRVPGGYGYTF.

The V gene is TRBV2, the J gene TRBJ1-2; D might be TRBD1 (6 bases). This CDR3 has 15 residues. CDR1 is SNHLY and CDR2 is FYNNEI in the germline V gene. Trimming stripped 6 bases from V and 7 bases from J, with 21 bases between. The CDR3 coding sequence is TGTGCCAGCAGCTACGATCACAGGGACAAGGGTGGCTACACCTTC. Protein product: CASSYDHRDKGGYTF.

This CDR3 is CASSPRGEKLFF. DNA of the CDR3: TGTGCCAGCAGTCCCCGGGGTGAAAAACTGTTTTTT. J is TRBJ1-4 and V is TRBV12-3 or TRBV12-4; D not resolved. The CDR3 runs 12 residues. V lost 5 bases, J lost 7 bases, and 8 bases lay in between.

This clone occurred once. The chain is built from TRBV28 and TRBJ1-3; D may be TRBD1 (6 bases). V shed 6 bases and J shed 2 bases, with 8 bases lying between them. CDR1 is MDHEN, CDR2 SYDVKM, per germline. This CDR3 spans 13 amino acids. CDR3 DNA: TGTGCCAGCAGACAGGGCGCTGGAAACACCATATATTTT. It codes for CASRQGAGNTIYF.